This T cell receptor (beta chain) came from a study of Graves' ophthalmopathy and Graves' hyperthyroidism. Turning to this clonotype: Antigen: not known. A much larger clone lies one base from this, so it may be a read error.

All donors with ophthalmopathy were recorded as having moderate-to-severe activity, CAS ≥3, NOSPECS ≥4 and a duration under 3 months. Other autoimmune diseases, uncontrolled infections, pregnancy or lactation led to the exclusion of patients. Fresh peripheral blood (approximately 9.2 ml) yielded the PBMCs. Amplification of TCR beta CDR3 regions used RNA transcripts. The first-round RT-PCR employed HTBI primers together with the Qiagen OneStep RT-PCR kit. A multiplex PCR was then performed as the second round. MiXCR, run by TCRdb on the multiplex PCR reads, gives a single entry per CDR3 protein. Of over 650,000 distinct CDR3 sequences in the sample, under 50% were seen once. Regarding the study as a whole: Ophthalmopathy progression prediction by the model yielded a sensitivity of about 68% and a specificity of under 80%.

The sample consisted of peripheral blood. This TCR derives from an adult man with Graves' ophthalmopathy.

As DNA, the CDR3 is TGTGCCAGCAGTCCCCCGGGAGTGGGCGAGCAGCACTTC. This gives the protein CASSPPGVGEQHF. The chain employs TRBV12-3 or TRBV12-4 and TRBJ2-7; possibly TRBD2 for D (6 bases). The CDR3 covers 13 residues.